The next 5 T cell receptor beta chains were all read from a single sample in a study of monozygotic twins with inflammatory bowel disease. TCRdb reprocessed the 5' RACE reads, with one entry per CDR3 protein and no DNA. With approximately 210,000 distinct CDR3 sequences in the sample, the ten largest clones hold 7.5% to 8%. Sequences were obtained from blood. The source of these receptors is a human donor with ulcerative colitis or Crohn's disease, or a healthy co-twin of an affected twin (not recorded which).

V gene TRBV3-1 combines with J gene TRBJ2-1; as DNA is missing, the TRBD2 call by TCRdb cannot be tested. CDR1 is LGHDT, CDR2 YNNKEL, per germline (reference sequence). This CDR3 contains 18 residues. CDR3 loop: CASSQPAPGTSGYNEQFF.

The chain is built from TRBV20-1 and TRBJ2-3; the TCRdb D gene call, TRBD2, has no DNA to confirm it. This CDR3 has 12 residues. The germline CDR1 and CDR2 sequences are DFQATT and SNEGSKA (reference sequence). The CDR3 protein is CSAEGPEDTQYF.

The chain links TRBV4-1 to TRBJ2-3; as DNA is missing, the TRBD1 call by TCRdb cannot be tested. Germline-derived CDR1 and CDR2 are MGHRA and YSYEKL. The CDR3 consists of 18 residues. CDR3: CASSQVTLTGGITDTQYF.

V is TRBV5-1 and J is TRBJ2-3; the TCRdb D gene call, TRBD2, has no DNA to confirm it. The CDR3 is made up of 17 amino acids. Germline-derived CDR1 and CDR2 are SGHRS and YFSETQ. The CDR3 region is CASSFGTSGTYTDTQYF.

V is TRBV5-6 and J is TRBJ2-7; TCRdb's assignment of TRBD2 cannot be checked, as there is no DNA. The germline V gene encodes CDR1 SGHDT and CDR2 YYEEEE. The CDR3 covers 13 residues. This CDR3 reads CASSWDPLYEQYF.